This entry describes one TCR beta chain. The germline CDR1 and CDR2 sequences are KGHDR and SFDVKD. V gave up 4 bases and J gave up 9 bases; unmatched junction bases: 5. This CDR3 is 15 amino acids long. TCRdb reanalysed the RT-PCR reads using MiXCR and keeps one entry per CDR3 protein. The table records about 700,000 distinct CDR3 sequences, 13% to 15% of them present only once. This chain links TRBV24-1 with TRBJ2-1; 13 bases fit TRBD2. The sequenced sample consisted of memory CD4+ T cells from blood. The origin of this receptor is a female donor in good health, serving as a healthy control. The CDR3, as DNA: TGTGCCACCAGTGAACTGACTAGCGGGGGGAGTGAGCAGTTCTTC. This gives the protein CATSELTSGGSEQFF.